This is a list of T cell receptor beta chains from one sample in a study of T cell changes during pregnancy in multiple sclerosis. This table comes from immunoSEQ multiplex PCR, and its TCRdb copy is limited to in-frame clones, with some not included. Of tens of thousands of clones listed, about 90% were seen once; the top ten hold roughly 3.5%. The specimen was PBMCs, collected in the first trimester of pregnancy. The receptors stem from a female donor in good health, serving as a control in a pregnancy study. Some clones in this sample may be carry-over from other donors' samples. Both conserved end residues are part of each CDR3. The D gene is left open where the match is weak. Some rows have no size entry. The others give once, few or many, or a class for an expanded clone.

clone_size: few; d_call: .; j_call: TRBJ2-3; v_call: TRBV7-3; cdr3_nt: TGTGCCAGCAGCTTCCCCGGCACAGATACGCAGTATTTT; cdr3_aa: CASSFPGTDTQYF
clone_size: .; d_call: TRBD2; j_call: TRBJ2-7; v_call: TRBV28; cdr3_nt: TGTGCCAGCACCACTTGGGAGGGCAGATCCTACGAGCAGTACTTC; cdr3_aa: CASTTWEGRSYEQYF
clone_size: once; d_call: TRBD2; j_call: TRBJ2-7; v_call: TRBV7-9; cdr3_nt: TGTGCCAGCAGCGAGAGGGCTGGGTCTAGCGGGTGGAGTTCCTACGAGCAGTACTTC; cdr3_aa: CASSERAGSSGWSSYEQYF
clone_size: .; d_call: TRBD1; j_call: TRBJ2-3; v_call: TRBV28; cdr3_nt: TGTGCCAGCAGTCGGACAGGGGTGCTTTTGGATACGCAGTATTTT; cdr3_aa: CASSRTGVLLDTQYF
clone_size: .; d_call: TRBD2; j_call: TRBJ2-7; v_call: TRBV5-6; cdr3_nt: TGTGCCAGCAGCTTTCAACGACTAGCGGCGGGGACGCCGTACTTC; cdr3_aa: CASSFQRLAAGTPYF
clone_size: .; d_call: TRBD2; j_call: TRBJ2-3; v_call: TRBV7-9; cdr3_nt: TGTGCCAGCAGCTTAGTGGCGGGAGGGACAGATACGCAGTATTTT; cdr3_aa: CASSLVAGGTDTQYF
clone_size: .; d_call: .; j_call: TRBJ2-1; v_call: TRBV7-6; cdr3_nt: TGTGCCAGCAGCCGCTCTAGCGAGGGTGAGCAGTTCTTC; cdr3_aa: CASSRSSEGEQFF
clone_size: .; d_call: .; j_call: TRBJ1-1; v_call: TRBV7-9; cdr3_nt: TGTGCCAGCAGCTTTTTTGGAGGAGGATTGGACTCTGAAGCTTTCTTT; cdr3_aa: CASSFFGGGLDSEAFF
clone_size: .; d_call: .; j_call: TRBJ1-2; v_call: TRBV28; cdr3_nt: TGTGCCAGCACCCCTGTCCCCGGGGTCGGGGGCTACACCTTC; cdr3_aa: CASTPVPGVGGYTF
clone_size: .; d_call: TRBD2; j_call: TRBJ2-7; v_call: TRBV29-1; cdr3_nt: TGCAGCGTTGAAGACCGCGGGGGGCCTATCTCCTACGAGCAGTACTTC; cdr3_aa: CSVEDRGGPISYEQYF
clone_size: .; d_call: .; j_call: TRBJ2-3; v_call: TRBV7-2; cdr3_nt: TGTGCCAGCAGCCGTCCCATGGCACCTAGCACAGATACGCAGTATTTT; cdr3_aa: CASSRPMAPSTDTQYF
clone_size: .; d_call: .; j_call: TRBJ2-3; v_call: TRBV6-4; cdr3_nt: TGTGCCAGCAGTGACGGCTCTAGAGACCCAGATACGCAGTATTTT; cdr3_aa: CASSDGSRDPDTQYF
clone_size: .; d_call: .; j_call: TRBJ2-7; v_call: TRBV13; cdr3_nt: TGTGCCAGCAGCTTAGGGGGGCACAGCTCCTACGAGCAGTACTTC; cdr3_aa: CASSLGGHSSYEQYF
clone_size: .; d_call: .; j_call: TRBJ2-1; v_call: TRBV9; cdr3_nt: TGTGCCAGCAGCGTAGGCGGGACTTCCTCCTACAATGAGCAGTTCTTC; cdr3_aa: CASSVGGTSSYNEQFF
clone_size: .; d_call: TRBD2; j_call: TRBJ2-3; v_call: TRBV6-5; cdr3_nt: TGTGCCAGCAGTCTACTAGCGCGCAGCACAGATACGCAGTATTTT; cdr3_aa: CASSLLARSTDTQYF
clone_size: .; d_call: .; j_call: TRBJ2-6; v_call: TRBV6-1; cdr3_nt: TGTGCCAGCAGTGAAGGAGGCTCTGGGGCCAACGTCCTGACTTTC; cdr3_aa: CASSEGGSGANVLTF
clone_size: .; d_call: .; j_call: TRBJ1-2; v_call: TRBV11-1; cdr3_nt: TGTGCCAGCAGCCCGAGTGGACAACTATATGGCTACACCTTC; cdr3_aa: CASSPSGQLYGYTF
clone_size: .; d_call: .; j_call: TRBJ1-3; v_call: TRBV28; cdr3_nt: TGTGCCAGCAGCCGCTCGGGGGGTATATATTTT; cdr3_aa: CASSRSGGIYF
clone_size: .; d_call: TRBD2; j_call: TRBJ2-1; v_call: TRBV11-2; cdr3_nt: TGTGCCAGCAGCTTATCTAGCGGGGGGGCCTACAATGAGCAGTTCTTC; cdr3_aa: CASSLSSGGAYNEQFF
clone_size: .; d_call: .; j_call: TRBJ2-7; v_call: TRBV7-2; cdr3_nt: TGTGCCAGCAGCTTAATCGACACGGGGTCCTACGAGCAGTACTTC; cdr3_aa: CASSLIDTGSYEQYF
clone_size: .; d_call: .; j_call: TRBJ1-1; v_call: TRBV6-5; cdr3_nt: TGTGCCAGCAGTTACCTGGACAGTCCGGGCACTGAAGCTTTCTTT; cdr3_aa: CASSYLDSPGTEAFF
clone_size: .; d_call: .; j_call: TRBJ2-7; v_call: TRBV6-1; cdr3_nt: TGTGCCAGCAGTGAACAGGGCCAAGAGCAGTACTTC; cdr3_aa: CASSEQGQEQYF
clone_size: .; d_call: TRBD1; j_call: TRBJ2-7; v_call: TRBV6-4; cdr3_nt: TGTGCCAGCAGTAAACGACAGGGCTACGGGCAGTACTTC; cdr3_aa: CASSKRQGYGQYF
clone_size: .; d_call: TRBD1; j_call: TRBJ2-1; v_call: TRBV9; cdr3_nt: TGTGCCAGCAGCGTGACAGGGGGAAATGAGCAGTTCTTC; cdr3_aa: CASSVTGGNEQFF
clone_size: .; d_call: TRBD2; j_call: TRBJ2-1; v_call: TRBV9; cdr3_nt: TGTGCCAGCAGCGTAGATCCTGGCGGGAGGGCCGGGGATGAGCAGTTCTTC; cdr3_aa: CASSVDPGGRAGDEQFF
clone_size: .; d_call: TRBD1; j_call: TRBJ1-5; v_call: TRBV6-1; cdr3_nt: TGTGCCAGCAGTGACCGACGCCGGGACAGGGCCCATCAGCCCCAGCATTTT; cdr3_aa: CASSDRRRDRAHQPQHF
clone_size: .; d_call: .; j_call: TRBJ2-5; v_call: TRBV7-2; cdr3_nt: TGTGCCAGCAGCCCTCGAGTCCAAGAGACCCAGTACTTC; cdr3_aa: CASSPRVQETQYF
clone_size: .; d_call: TRBD1; j_call: TRBJ2-1; v_call: TRBV18; cdr3_nt: TGTGCCAGCTCACCTCTGACAGGGAGCTCCTACAATGAGCAGTTCTTC; cdr3_aa: CASSPLTGSSYNEQFF
clone_size: .; d_call: .; j_call: TRBJ1-2; v_call: TRBV27; cdr3_nt: TGTGCCAGCATGAGGTCGGGGTCTGGCTACACCTTC; cdr3_aa: CASMRSGSGYTF
clone_size: .; d_call: .; j_call: TRBJ2-7; v_call: TRBV6-5; cdr3_nt: TGTGCCAGCAGTAAGGAGAGCTCCTACGAGCAGTACTTC; cdr3_aa: CASSKESSYEQYF
clone_size: .; d_call: .; j_call: TRBJ2-7; v_call: TRBV15; cdr3_nt: TGTGCCACCAGCAGAGCCCAGGGGAGCTACGAGCAGTACTTC; cdr3_aa: CATSRAQGSYEQYF
clone_size: .; d_call: TRBD2; j_call: TRBJ2-3; v_call: TRBV11-2; cdr3_nt: TGTGCCAGCAGGACCATTAGCGGGAGGGCCAAAGATACGCAGTATTTT; cdr3_aa: CASRTISGRAKDTQYF
clone_size: .; d_call: .; j_call: TRBJ2-7; v_call: TRBV19; cdr3_nt: TGTGCCAGTAGTATAGTCGCCGGGAATCTCTACGAGCAGTACTTC; cdr3_aa: CASSIVAGNLYEQYF
clone_size: once; d_call: .; j_call: TRBJ1-1; v_call: TRBV18; cdr3_nt: TGTGCCAGCTCACAGGGTCTGTGGGGGGGAGGCACTGAAGCTTTCTTT; cdr3_aa: CASSQGLWGGGTEAFF
clone_size: .; d_call: TRBD2; j_call: TRBJ2-1; v_call: TRBV19; cdr3_nt: TGTGCCACCGTCCTAGCGGGAGGAGATGAGCAGTTCTTC; cdr3_aa: CATVLAGGDEQFF
clone_size: .; d_call: .; j_call: TRBJ1-2; v_call: TRBV6-5; cdr3_nt: TGTGCCAGCAGTTACGGGGGCGCGGGTGGCTACACCTTC; cdr3_aa: CASSYGGAGGYTF
clone_size: .; d_call: .; j_call: TRBJ2-7; v_call: TRBV28; cdr3_nt: TGTGCCAGCAGTAACCGGGGATCCTACGAGCAGTACTTC; cdr3_aa: CASSNRGSYEQYF
clone_size: .; d_call: TRBD1; j_call: TRBJ1-6; v_call: TRBV2; cdr3_nt: TGTGCCAGCATCGCACAGGGGGGATATTCACCCCTCCACTTT; cdr3_aa: CASIAQGGYSPLHF
clone_size: .; d_call: TRBD1; j_call: TRBJ1-1; v_call: TRBV5-1; cdr3_nt: TGCGCCAGCAGCGAAAACAGGGGGCGAGAAGCTTTCTTT; cdr3_aa: CASSENRGREAFF
clone_size: .; d_call: .; j_call: TRBJ1-6; v_call: TRBV27; cdr3_nt: TGTGCCAGCAAGTGGCGACGGGGTGCAAACTCACCCCTCCACTTT; cdr3_aa: CASKWRRGANSPLHF
clone_size: .; d_call: .; j_call: TRBJ1-3; v_call: TRBV7-2; cdr3_nt: TGTGCCAGCAGCTTAGGAGTTAGCACCATATATTTT; cdr3_aa: CASSLGVSTIYF
clone_size: .; d_call: .; j_call: TRBJ2-1; v_call: TRBV6-5; cdr3_nt: TGTGCCAGCAGTTACCCCAGGGGCAATGAGCAGTTCTTC; cdr3_aa: CASSYPRGNEQFF